These T cell receptor beta chains were read from a single sample in a study of CD4+ T cells in melanoma. Sequenced by immunoSEQ multiplex PCR; TCRdb stores in-frame clones only, minus some. The table has around 50,000 clones, roughly 87% seen once. Sequencing used peripheral blood. These receptors were collected from a human donor with melanoma. Each CDR3 is given with its conserved first and last residue. A row's size may be missing; if present it is once, few, many or a size class.

cdr3_aa	v_call	clone_size	j_call
CASSLEPFNEQFF	TRBV5-1	.	TRBJ2-1
CASTPGTAYNEQFF	TRBV7-6	once	TRBJ2-1
CASSLQREFDEQYF	TRBV7-9	.	TRBJ2-7
CASSESGGADTQYF	TRBV6-1	.	TRBJ2-3
CAWRAENTEAFF	TRBV30	.	TRBJ1-1
CASSPQTLSSYNEQFF	TRBV27	.	TRBJ2-1
CSVGGRLNTEAFF	TRBV29-1	.	TRBJ1-1
CASSLDSLNTEAFF	TRBV18	.	TRBJ1-1
CASSVETGNGYEQYF	TRBV9	.	TRBJ2-7
CASRGQGYSYEQYF	TRBV5-1	.	TRBJ2-7
CAWVLGVGYNEQFF	TRBV30	.	TRBJ2-1
CASSEAGQGYNTEAFF	TRBV2	.	TRBJ1-1
CASSLPYLGAQSWGNTIYF	TRBV28	.	TRBJ1-3
CASSPRAGELEKLFF	TRBV9	.	TRBJ1-4
CSVEGSRNNYGYTF	TRBV29-1	.	TRBJ1-2
CASSWDSVGEQYF	TRBV6-6	.	TRBJ2-7
CASSPRDRGSYGYTF	TRBV7-8	.	TRBJ1-2
CASSPGGNSPLHF	TRBV7-6	.	TRBJ1-6
CASSPGTGNSPLHF	TRBV19	.	TRBJ1-6
CASSSKKDSPLHF	TRBV6-1	.	TRBJ1-6
CASSPLRQGARSEAFF	TRBV18	.	TRBJ1-1
CASSPGTSGGADEQYF	TRBV4-2	.	TRBJ2-7
CASSKGTSGAGELFF	TRBV5-1	.	TRBJ2-2
CASSPSGVNTGELFF	TRBV7-3	.	TRBJ2-2
CASSPGRSSYNEQFF	TRBV7-9	.	TRBJ2-1
CASSLDKEQFF	TRBV18	.	TRBJ2-1
CASSEELGTGEQFF	TRBV9	.	TRBJ2-1
CASSYSRGEETQYF	TRBV6-5	.	TRBJ2-5
CSVLGKSSYEQYF	TRBV29-1	.	TRBJ2-7